This entry describes one TCR beta chain. Its antigen remains unknown. Looked up from germline, CDR1 is KGHDR and CDR2 is SFDVKD. The ends were cut back, 5 bases at V and 1 base at J, with 18 bases in the middle. The CDR3 totals 17 residues. This entry comes from a study of blood T cells in healthy people across ages. Then a second PCR, running about 6 to 12 cycles, was carried out with a sample-barcoded 5' primer and a J-beta primer mix. TCRdb re-analysed the 5' RACE reads in MiXCR, keeping a single row per CDR3 protein. The data hold fewer than 1,000,000 distinct CDR3 sequences, with around 50% observed a single time. Findings of the study overall: When one million T cells were used, diversity estimates were thought to be underestimates.

The source of this sequence is a man of 80 years or more in good health. The sample taken for sequencing was blood. The rearrangement links TRBV24-1 to TRBJ2-3; the D gene could be TRBD1 or TRBD2 (5 bases each). The CDR3 coding sequence is TGTGCCACCAGTGCATACGTGGGGGAATCCGGCACAGATACGCAGTATTTT. Translation: CATSAYVGESGTDTQYF.